This T cell receptor beta chain came from a study of cytomegalovirus exposure and HLA in healthy donors. TCRdb's copy holds only in-frame clones and misses some; the assay was immunoSEQ multiplex PCR. This repertoire shows 120,000 or so clones, over 85% found once; its top ten account for about 1.9%. This CDR3 spans 15 amino acids. Looked up from germline, CDR1 is SNHLY and CDR2 is FYNNEI. The V gene end was trimmed by 6 bases and the J gene end by 3 bases; junction bases not matched to a gene: 11. With regard to this clone: The antigen is not known.

Broader study findings: Three of the chains that were CMV-associated were confirmed in vitro to be specific for CMV antigens.

This chain connects TRBV2 to TRBJ2-7, with 7 bases identical to TRBD1. The source of this sequence is a woman aged 18-35 years in good health and CMV-seronegative. Sequenced material: PBMCs. The CDR3 nucleotides are TGTGCCAGCAGCCTCAGGGGGACAGAAGGCTACGAGCAGTACTTC. It codes for CASSLRGTEGYEQYF.